Below, one TCR beta chain is given with its context. This clone was detected once. Its recognized antigen is unknown. No per-base quality is available; no much larger clone lies one base away. The CDR3 has 16 amino acids, counting the end cysteine and phenylalanine. CDR3 DNA only is kept here, 48 bases in frame from base 1. V lost 1 base and J lost 2 bases, and the count of bases not matched to a germline gene is 5. CDR1 and CDR2 are drawn from the germline V gene: SGHRS, YFSETQ. The immunoSEQ Assay, a bias-controlled multiplex PCR, was used to amplify TCRbeta CDR3 regions from genomic DNA. The authors processed their data as follows. Within the assay, amplification of reference gene primers was used to estimate how many nucleated cells each sample contained. To quantify the absolute abundance of each unique TCRbeta CDR3 rearrangement, sequence reads were collapsed and filtered. For each sample, productive Simpson clonality was calculated as the square root of Simpson's diversity index across productive rearrangements. The table was pulled from immuneACCESS by TCRdb, which kept in-frame rearrangements only. Such tables lose some clones; where checked, under half of the loss comes from unresolved V genes, and the rest has no known cause. Clone size and V and J calls were adopted from that table, with D and trimming inferred from the DNA. Counted in this sample were roughly 250,000 clones; about 86% of them appeared once. Of the sample, approximately 14% is held by the ten largest clones.

The data derive from a study of blood T cell repertoires in COVID-19 (dated by TCRdb to 2018 to 2021). As for the study more broadly: Collaborator samples came from the United States, Italy and Spain and covered acute and convalescent phases of COVID-19. The prospective study material was composed of cDNA or gDNA derived from T cells, B-cell-depleted T cells, or PBMCs. The repertoires were released in a freely available public database intended as a resource for research on the immune response to SARS-CoV-2. Subjects who had been exposed to COVID-19, were actively infected with it, or had recovered from it provided the deeply sampled blood TCRbeta repertoires that made up the dataset. Where available, HLA class I and class II types were taken from metadata supplied by the sample provider and were not determined by assay-based typing. The samples were drawn from two sources: the first 160 participants of the ongoing ImmuneRACE study, and 1,254 subjects contributed by 6 global collaborators. The sample metadata nearly always contained a de-identified subject ID, COVID-19 status, age in years and sex. The study at large found these results: Clinical and demographic metadata were provided uncurated, with the amount varying by source and participant.

One collaborating source in Seattle enrolled patients while the patients were actively infected and followed the patients over time throughout the course of disease. The collaborating institutions used their own protocols to collect whole blood in K2EDTA tubes. For TCRbeta analysis, collaborators shipped samples as frozen whole blood, isolated PBMCs, or DNA extracted from either of those sample types. This receptor was identified in a person in their 70s with COVID-19, enrolled during active disease. The chain couples TRBV5-1 to TRBJ1-4; the central 7 bases match TRBD1. Sequenced sample: peripheral blood. The CDR3 has the sequence CASSLRQGRTNEKLFF. Read as DNA, the sequence is TGCGCCAGCAGCTTGAGACAGGGTCGTACTAATGAAAAACTGTTTTTT.